The entry below describes one T cell receptor (beta chain). Use of 60 Vbeta and 13 Jbeta primers characterized the PCR. This table comes from immunoSEQ multiplex PCR, and its TCRdb copy is limited to in-frame clones, with some not included. The repertoire includes 150,000 to 200,000 clones, roughly 80% of them detected once, and approximately 6.8% sits in the top ten. The data stem from a study of cytomegalovirus exposure and HLA in healthy donors. The V end lost 3 bases, the J end lost 4 bases, and 13 bases lay between the germline ends. The length of the CDR3 is 15 residues. Germline CDR1 reads MNHEY; CDR2 reads SVGAGI.

Sequencing input: PBMCs. This TCR derives from a man aged 25 to 40 in good health and CMV-seropositive. The chain has TRBV6-5 and TRBJ1-3; D may be TRBD1 (6 bases). CDR3 residues: CASSYSDSRGNTIYF. The CDR3 DNA sequence: TGTGCCAGCAGTTATTCGGACAGTCGCGGAAACACCATATATTTT.